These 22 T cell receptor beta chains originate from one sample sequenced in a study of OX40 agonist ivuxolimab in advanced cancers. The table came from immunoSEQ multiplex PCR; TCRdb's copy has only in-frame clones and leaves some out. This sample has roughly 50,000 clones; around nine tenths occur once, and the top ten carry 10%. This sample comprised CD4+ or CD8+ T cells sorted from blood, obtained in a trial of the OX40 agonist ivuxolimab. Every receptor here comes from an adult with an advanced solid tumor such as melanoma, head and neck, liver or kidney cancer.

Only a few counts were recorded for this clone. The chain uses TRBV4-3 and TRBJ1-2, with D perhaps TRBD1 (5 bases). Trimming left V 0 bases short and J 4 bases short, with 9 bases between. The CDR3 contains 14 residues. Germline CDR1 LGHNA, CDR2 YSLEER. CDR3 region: CASSQEGHSYGYTF. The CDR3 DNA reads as TGCGCCAGCAGCCAAGAAGGACACAGCTATGGCTACACCTTC.

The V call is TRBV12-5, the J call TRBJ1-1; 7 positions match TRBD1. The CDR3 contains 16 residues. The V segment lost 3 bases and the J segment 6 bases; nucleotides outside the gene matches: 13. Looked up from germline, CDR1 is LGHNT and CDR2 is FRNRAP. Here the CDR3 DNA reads TGTGCTAGTGGTTTCCTTGTGGACAGGTCCGATGCTGAAGCTTTCTTT. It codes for CASGFLVDRSDAEAFF.

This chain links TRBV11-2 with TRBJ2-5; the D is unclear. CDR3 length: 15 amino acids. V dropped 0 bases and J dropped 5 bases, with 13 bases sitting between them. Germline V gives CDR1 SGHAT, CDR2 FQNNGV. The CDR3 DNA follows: TGTGCCAGCAGCTTAGATAACGGCCTGGGGGAGACCCAGTACTTC. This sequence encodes CASSLDNGLGETQYF.

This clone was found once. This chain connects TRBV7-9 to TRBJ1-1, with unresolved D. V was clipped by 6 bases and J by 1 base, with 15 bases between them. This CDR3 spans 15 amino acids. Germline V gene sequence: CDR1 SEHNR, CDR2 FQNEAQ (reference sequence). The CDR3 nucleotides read TGTGCCAGCAGACTAGAGTGGACTAGGAACACTGAAGCTTTCTTT. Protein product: CASRLEWTRNTEAFF.

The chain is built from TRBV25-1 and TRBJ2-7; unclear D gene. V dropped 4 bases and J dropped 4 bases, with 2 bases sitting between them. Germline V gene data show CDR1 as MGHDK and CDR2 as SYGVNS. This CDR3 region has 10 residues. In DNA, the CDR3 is TGTGCCAGCAGTGGATACGAGCAGTACTTC. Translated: CASSGYEQYF.

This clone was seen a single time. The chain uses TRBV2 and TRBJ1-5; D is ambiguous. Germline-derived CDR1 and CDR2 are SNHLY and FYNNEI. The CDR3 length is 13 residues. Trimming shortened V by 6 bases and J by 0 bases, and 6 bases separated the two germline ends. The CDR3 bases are TGTGCCAGCAGGGGCAGTAGCAATCAGCCCCAGCATTTT. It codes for CASRGSSNQPQHF.

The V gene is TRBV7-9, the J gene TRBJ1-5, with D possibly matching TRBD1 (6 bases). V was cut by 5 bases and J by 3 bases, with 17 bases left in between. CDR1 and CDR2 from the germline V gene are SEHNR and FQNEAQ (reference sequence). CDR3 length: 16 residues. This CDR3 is CASSLGALGPNQPQHF. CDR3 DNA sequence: TGTGCCAGCAGCCTGGGGGCCCTAGGGCCCAATCAGCCCCAGCATTTT.

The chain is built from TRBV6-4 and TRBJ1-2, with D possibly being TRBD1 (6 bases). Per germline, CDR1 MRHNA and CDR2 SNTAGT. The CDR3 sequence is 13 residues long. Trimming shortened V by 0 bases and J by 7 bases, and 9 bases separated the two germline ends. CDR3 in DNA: TGTGCCAGCAGTGACTCCAGGGGTGGTGGCTACACCTTC. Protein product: CASSDSRGGGYTF.

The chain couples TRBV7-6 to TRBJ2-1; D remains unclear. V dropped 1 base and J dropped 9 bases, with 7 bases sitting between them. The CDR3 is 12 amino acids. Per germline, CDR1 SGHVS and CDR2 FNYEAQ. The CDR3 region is CASSLDRSEQFF. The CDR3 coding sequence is TGTGCCAGCAGCTTAGATAGGAGTGAGCAGTTCTTC.

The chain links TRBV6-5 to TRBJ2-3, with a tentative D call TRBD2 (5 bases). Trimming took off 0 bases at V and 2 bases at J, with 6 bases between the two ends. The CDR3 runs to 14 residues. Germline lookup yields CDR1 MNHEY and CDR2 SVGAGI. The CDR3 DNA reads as TGTGCCAGCAGTTACTCCGGGAACACAGATACGCAGTATTTT. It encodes CASSYSGNTDTQYF.

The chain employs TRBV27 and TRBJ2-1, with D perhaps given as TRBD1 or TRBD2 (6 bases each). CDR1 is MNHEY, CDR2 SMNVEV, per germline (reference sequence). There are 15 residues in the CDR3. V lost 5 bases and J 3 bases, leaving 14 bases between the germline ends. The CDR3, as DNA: TGTGCCAGCAGTATAGGGGGGAATTACTACAATGAGCAGTTCTTC. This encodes CASSIGGNYYNEQFF.

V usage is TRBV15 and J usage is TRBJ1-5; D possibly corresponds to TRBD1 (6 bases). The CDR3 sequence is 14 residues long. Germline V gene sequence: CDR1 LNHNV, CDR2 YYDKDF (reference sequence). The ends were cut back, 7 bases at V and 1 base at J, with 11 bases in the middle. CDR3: CATTPDSSNQPQHF. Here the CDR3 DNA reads TGTGCCACCACCCCGGACAGCAGCAATCAGCCCCAGCATTTT.

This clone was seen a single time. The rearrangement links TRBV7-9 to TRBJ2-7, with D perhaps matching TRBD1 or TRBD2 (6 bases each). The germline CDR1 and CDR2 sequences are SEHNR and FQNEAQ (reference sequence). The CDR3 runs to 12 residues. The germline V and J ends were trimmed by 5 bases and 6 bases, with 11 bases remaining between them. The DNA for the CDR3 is TGTGCCAGCAGCCGGGGGCCTCGCGAGCAGTACTTC. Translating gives CASSRGPREQYF.

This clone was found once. CDR3 bases: TGTGCCAGCAGCACCCCGGGGGGGGTAGCTTTCTTT. Protein product: CASSTPGGVAFF. The V gene is TRBV28, the J gene TRBJ1-1; weak D call: TRBD1 (5 bases). This CDR3 contains 12 residues. Germline values: CDR1 MDHEN, CDR2 SYDVKM. V was trimmed by 6 bases and J by 10 bases, leaving 15 bases between them. Filled out from reference TRBV28 and TRBJ1-1, the complete variable domain reads DVKVTQSSRYLVKRTGEKVFLECVQDMDHENMFWYRQDPGLGLRLIYFSYDVKMKEKGDIPEGYSVSREKKERFSLILESASTNQTSMYLCASSTPGGVAFFGQGTRLTVV.

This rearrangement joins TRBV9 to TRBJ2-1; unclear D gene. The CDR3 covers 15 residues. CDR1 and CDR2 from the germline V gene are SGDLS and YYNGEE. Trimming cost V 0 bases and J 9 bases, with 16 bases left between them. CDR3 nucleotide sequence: TGTGCCAGCAGCGTAGATCCAGTTTCCTCCCCTGAGCAGTTCTTC. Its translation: CASSVDPVSSPEQFF.

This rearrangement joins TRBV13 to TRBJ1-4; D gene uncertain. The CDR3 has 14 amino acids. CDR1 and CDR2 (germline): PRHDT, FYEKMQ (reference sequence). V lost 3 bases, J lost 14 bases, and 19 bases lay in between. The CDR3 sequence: CASSFGELGDNLFF. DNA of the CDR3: TGTGCCAGCAGCTTTGGGGAATTAGGTGATAACCTGTTTTTT.

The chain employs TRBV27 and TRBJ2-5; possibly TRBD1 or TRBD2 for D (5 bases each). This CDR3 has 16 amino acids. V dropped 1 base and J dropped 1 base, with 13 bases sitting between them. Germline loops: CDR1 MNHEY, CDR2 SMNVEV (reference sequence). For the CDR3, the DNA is TGTGCCAGCAGTTTATGGGCGGCAGGGACCCAAGAGACCCAGTACTTC. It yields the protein CASSLWAAGTQETQYF.

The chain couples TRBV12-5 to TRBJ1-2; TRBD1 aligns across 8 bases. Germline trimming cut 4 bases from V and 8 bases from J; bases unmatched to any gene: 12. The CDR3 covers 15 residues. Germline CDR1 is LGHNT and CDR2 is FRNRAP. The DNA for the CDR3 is TGTGCTAGTGGTTCACACTCAGGGGGCCGGCGAGGCTACACCTTC. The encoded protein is CASGSHSGGRRGYTF.

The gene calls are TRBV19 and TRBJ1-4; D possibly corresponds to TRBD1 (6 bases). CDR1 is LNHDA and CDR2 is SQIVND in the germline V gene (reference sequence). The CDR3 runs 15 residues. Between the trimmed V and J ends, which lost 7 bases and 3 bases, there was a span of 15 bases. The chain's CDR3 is CASNLGGSANEKLFF. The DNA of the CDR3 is TGTGCCAGTAACTTGGGGGGCTCGGCTAATGAAAAACTGTTTTTT.

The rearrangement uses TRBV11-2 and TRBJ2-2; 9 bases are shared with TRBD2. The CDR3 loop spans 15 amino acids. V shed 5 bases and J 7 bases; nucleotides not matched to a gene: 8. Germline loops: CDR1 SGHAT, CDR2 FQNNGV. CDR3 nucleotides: TGTGCCAGCAGCAGAGAGGGACTAGCTGGCGGGGAGCTGTTTTTT. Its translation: CASSREGLAGGELFF.

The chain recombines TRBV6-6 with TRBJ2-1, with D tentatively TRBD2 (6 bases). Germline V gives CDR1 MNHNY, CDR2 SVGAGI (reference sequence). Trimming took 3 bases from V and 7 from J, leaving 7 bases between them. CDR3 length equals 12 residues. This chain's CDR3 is CASSYGGNEQFF. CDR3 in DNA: TGTGCCAGCAGTTATGGGGGGAATGAGCAGTTCTTC.

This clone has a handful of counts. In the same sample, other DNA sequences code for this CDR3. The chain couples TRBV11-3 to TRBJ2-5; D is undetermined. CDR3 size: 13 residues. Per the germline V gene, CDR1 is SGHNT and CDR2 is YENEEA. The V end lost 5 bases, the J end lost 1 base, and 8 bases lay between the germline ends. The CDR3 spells CASSLWTQETQYF. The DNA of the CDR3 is TGTGCCAGCAGCCTATGGACCCAAGAGACCCAGTACTTC.